Listed here are 11 T cell receptor beta chains from one sample, sequenced in a study of beta chain features in type 1 diabetes (dated 2018 in TCRdb). Libraries were made using the immunoSEQ multiplex PCR assay. The entire amount of isolated RNA was reverse transcribed using the High Capacity cDNA Reverse Transcription Kit, so the sequenced TCRB transcripts were expressed ones. What TCRdb holds here is the immuneACCESS table cut down to in-frame rearrangements. Part of the clones is not present; checked against another copy, under half of the missing clones reflect an unresolved V gene, and the others are unexplained. The sample yields roughly 330,000 clones; roughly 11% were counted once. The ten largest clonotypes hold around 0.015% of the sample. The sample comprised naive CD4+ T cells from blood. In light of the paper, this sample's cell subset or site label describes: true naive CD4+ T cells. These receptors were collected from a woman between 25 and 40 years old in good health.

This clone was recorded many times. The chain has TRBV7-9 and TRBJ2-1; weak D call: TRBD2 (6 bases). V lost 4 bases, J lost 6 bases, and 10 bases lay in between. The CDR3 spans 13 residues. Germline values: CDR1 SEHNR, CDR2 FQNEAQ (reference sequence). CDR3 coding DNA: TGTGCCAGCAGCTCGGGAGTCGTCAATGAGCAGTTCTTC. It translates to CASSSGVVNEQFF.

The chain joins TRBV10-3 to TRBJ2-1; 8 positions match TRBD1. This CDR3 has 13 residues. V lost 6 bases to trimming and J lost 8 bases; unmatched junction nucleotides: 6. Germline V gene sequence: CDR1 ENHRY, CDR2 SYGVKD. CDR3 loop: CAIRVRGHHEQFF. In nucleotides, the CDR3 is TGTGCCATCAGGGTCAGGGGGCACCATGAGCAGTTCTTC.

There are a few counts of this clone. V and J are TRBV6-5 and TRBJ2-2; 8 bases are a match to TRBD1. Looked up from germline, CDR1 is MNHEY and CDR2 is SVGAGI. Losses at the gene ends were 5 bases for V and 5 bases for J; bases not matched to a gene: 7. The CDR3 is 15 residues long. CDR3 sequence (DNA): TGTGCCAGCAGTCCTCAGGGGGCATGGACCGGGGAGCTGTTTTTT. This gives the protein CASSPQGAWTGELFF.

This clone was observed a handful of times. V and J are TRBV7-2 and TRBJ2-7, with TRBD2 as a possible D gene (5 bases). This CDR3 is built from 14 residues. Trimming stripped 1 base from V and 6 bases from J, with 13 bases between. Germline CDR1 SGHTA, CDR2 FQGNSA. Here the CDR3 DNA reads TGTGCCAGCAGCTTAGTTTCCCGGGGAAGCGAGCAGTACTTC. This sequence encodes CASSLVSRGSEQYF.

This clone was picked up a small number of times. V usage is TRBV23-1 and J usage is TRBJ2-1, with D possibly being TRBD2 (5 bases). TRBV23-1 is an ORF, and what it does is uncertain. Trimming removed 4 bases from V and 6 bases from J, with 25 bases in between. The CDR3 runs 18 residues. The CDR3 protein is CASSPPPGGLKRGNEQFF. The CDR3 DNA reads as TGCGCCAGCAGTCCCCCCCCCGGAGGTTTGAAACGGGGCAATGAGCAGTTCTTC.

There are a few counts of this clone. This rearrangement joins TRBV30 to TRBJ2-7; 7 bases match TRBD1. V gave up 3 bases and J gave up 3 bases; unmatched junction bases: 2. Per the germline V gene, CDR1 is GTSNPN and CDR2 is SVGIG (reference sequence). This CDR3 is built from 12 residues. The CDR3 DNA reads TGTGCCTGGAGGCAGGGGGTCTACGAGCAGTACTTC. It codes for CAWRQGVYEQYF.

This clone was recorded a few times. V usage is TRBV19 and J usage is TRBJ2-1; D is uncertain. V was shortened by 10 bases and J by 4 bases, with 14 bases between the two germline ends. The CDR3 totals 13 residues. From germline, CDR1 is LNHDA and CDR2 SQIVND (reference sequence). DNA for the CDR3: TGTGCCACGCAGAAGTTTTCGTACAATGAGCAGTTCTTC. Translated, it gives CATQKFSYNEQFF.

The chain uses TRBV5-1 and TRBJ2-1; a possible D gene is TRBD2 (6 bases). The ends were cut back, 0 bases at V and 6 bases at J, with 10 bases in the middle. Germline values: CDR1 SGHRS, CDR2 YFSETQ. The CDR3 runs 14 residues. This chain's CDR3 is CASSLATSRNEQFF. Written as DNA, the CDR3 is TGCGCCAGCAGCTTGGCCACTAGCCGCAATGAGCAGTTCTTC.

This clone has more than one count but fewer than ten. The chain carries TRBV2 and TRBJ2-1; 8 nucleotides agree with TRBD2. V gave up 5 bases and J gave up 2 bases; unmatched junction bases: 2. In germline, CDR1 is SNHLY, CDR2 FYNNEI. The CDR3 covers 14 residues. CDR3 protein: CASSPAGAYNEQFF. In DNA, the CDR3 is TGTGCCAGCAGTCCAGCGGGAGCCTACAATGAGCAGTTCTTC.

This clone was counted a few times. The chain carries TRBV29-1 and TRBJ2-3, with a possible D match to TRBD2 (5 bases). Germline CDR1 reads SQVTM; CDR2 reads ANQGSEA. Deletions cut 3 bases from V and 6 bases from J, with 13 bases between. The CDR3 runs to 13 residues. For the CDR3, the DNA is TGCAGCGTTGAGGCGGGTCAAAGGGATACGCAGTATTTT. Its translation is CSVEAGQRDTQYF.

The J gene is TRBJ1-1, the V gene TRBV28, with a possible D match to TRBD1 (6 bases). CDR1 is MDHEN, CDR2 SYDVKM, per germline. With 3 bases removed from V and 1 base from J, the gap between germline ends came to 6 bases. The CDR3 contains 13 residues. This CDR3 reads CASSLTGNTEAFF. CDR3 sequence (DNA): TGTGCCAGCAGTTTGACAGGGAACACTGAAGCTTTCTTT.